This T cell receptor (beta chain) was sequenced in a study of shared clonotypes between healthy human individuals. General study results and limits: A small donor pool kept down the genetic and exposure-history diversity that was represented.

V gave up 1 base and J gave up 1 base, with 14 bases separating them. The germline V gene has CDR1 MDHEN and CDR2 SYDVKM. The CDR3 extends over 17 amino acids. Points on this clone: Its specificity is unknown.

Replicate PCRs from sorted subsets contained approximately 200 ng DNA, which is around 30,000 T cell genomes. TCRdb's copy holds only in-frame clones and misses some; the assay was immunoSEQ multiplex PCR. The sample holds some 980,000 clones, approximately 80% seen once. The source of this sequence is a man between 18 and 29 years old in good health. V is TRBV28 and J is TRBJ1-5; D gene uncertain. Sequenced sample: memory CD4+ T cells sorted from blood. Subset in this sample: CD45RA-negative fraction. The CDR3 loop is CASSLYPGLRSNQPQHF. In nucleotides, the CDR3 is TGTGCCAGCAGTTTATACCCGGGTCTGAGGAGCAATCAGCCCCAGCATTTT.